These 8 T cell receptor beta chains share one sample of origin, sequenced in a study of cytomegalovirus exposure and HLA in healthy donors. PCR amplification relied on 60 Vbeta primers (plus 13 Jbeta primers). Some clones are missing from TCRdb's copy, which holds only in-frame ones; the method was immunoSEQ multiplex PCR. The repertoire holds 69,000 or so clones, around 74% seen once, with approximately 10% in the top ten. Sequencing input: PBMCs. The receptor set was obtained from a woman in her sixties or seventies in good health and CMV-seropositive.

The chain couples TRBV9 to TRBJ1-3, with unresolved D. This CDR3 is 16 amino acids long. Germline assignment: CDR1 SGDLS and CDR2 YYNGEE. Trimming pared 1 base from V and 0 bases from J, leaving 11 bases between. The CDR3 sequence: CASSVSNLASGNTIYF. CDR3 sequence (DNA): TGTGCCAGCAGCGTATCTAACCTCGCCTCTGGAAACACCATATATTTT.

Remarks on this clone: The same CDR3 can be traced to other DNA sequences in this sample. This chain links TRBV6-1 with TRBJ1-2; 7 bases map to TRBD1. This CDR3 is 13 amino acids long. CDR1 and CDR2 from the germline V gene are MNHNS and SASEGT. V shed 2 bases and J 7 bases; nucleotides not matched to a gene: 4. In nucleotides, the CDR3 is TGTGCCAGCAGTGAAACAGGGGTTGGTGGCTACACCTTC. Its translation: CASSETGVGGYTF.

In this sample, this clone turned up many times. This likely came from a read error, as a far larger clone is one base away. Other DNA sequences in the same sample also yield this CDR3. This chain connects TRBV9 to TRBJ1-6; perhaps TRBD1 as D (5 bases). CDR3 length: 12 amino acids. The V gene's germline CDR1 is SGDLS and CDR2 YYNGEE. As DNA, the CDR3 is TGTGCAAGCGGGGCGCCTAATTCACCCCTCCACTTT. Amino acids: CASGAPNSPLHF.

J is TRBJ1-1 and V is TRBV19, with a weak D call TRBD1 (6 bases). The ends were cut back, 4 bases at V and 1 base at J, with 10 bases in the middle. Germline V lookup: CDR1 LNHDA, CDR2 SQIVND (reference sequence). This CDR3 is built from 14 residues. CDR3 sequence reads: CASSNRVGNTEAFF. CDR3 nucleotide sequence: TGTGCCAGTAGTAACAGGGTAGGGAACACTGAAGCTTTCTTT.

The chain combines TRBV7-2 with TRBJ2-1, with TRBD1 matching 11 bases. The CDR3 has 15 amino acids. The V gene's germline CDR1 is SGHTA and CDR2 FQGNSA. With 4 bases clipped from V and 5 bases from J, the junction kept 4 bases outside the gene matches. CDR3 coding DNA: TGTGCCAGCAGCTCCGGGACAGGGGGACACAATGAGCAGTTCTTC. This codes for CASSSGTGGHNEQFF. The complete variable domain, with remaining parts taken from reference TRBV7-2 and TRBJ2-1, reads GAGVSQSPSNKVTEKGKDVELRCDPISGHTALYWYRQSLGQGLEFLIYFQGNSAPDKSGLPSDRFSAERTGGSVSTLTIQRTQQEDSAVYLCASSSGTGGHNEQFFGPGTRLTVL.

This clone was detected only a few times. V usage is TRBV5-4 and J usage is TRBJ2-1; the match to TRBD2 covers 9 bases. V was pared by 5 bases and J by 4 bases, with 10 bases of the junction left unmatched. Germline loops: CDR1 SGHNT, CDR2 YYREEE (reference sequence). The CDR3 runs 16 residues. The DNA of the CDR3 is TGTGCCAGCAGTCGGGCGGGAGGGGTGGGATACAATGAGCAGTTCTTC. Its protein is CASSRAGGVGYNEQFF.

This clone was picked up a small number of times. The CDR3 loop is CASSLGDREDIQYF. The DNA for the CDR3 is TGTGCCAGCAGCTTGGGGGACAGAGAGGACATTCAGTACTTC. The J gene is TRBJ2-4, the V gene TRBV5-4, with TRBD1 identical over 7 bases. From germline, CDR1 is SGHNT and CDR2 YYREEE (reference sequence). There are 14 residues in the CDR3. V dropped 0 bases and J dropped 8; count of bases not matched to a gene: 5.

J is TRBJ2-3 and V is TRBV29-1, with TRBD2 matching over 10 bases. The CDR3 covers 13 residues. Germline V gives CDR1 SQVTM, CDR2 ANQGSEA. V was clipped by 6 bases and J by 3 bases; unmatched bases: 3. The CDR3 loop reads CSVGLAQTDTQYF. The CDR3 DNA follows: TGCAGCGTGGGACTAGCGCAGACAGATACGCAGTATTTT.